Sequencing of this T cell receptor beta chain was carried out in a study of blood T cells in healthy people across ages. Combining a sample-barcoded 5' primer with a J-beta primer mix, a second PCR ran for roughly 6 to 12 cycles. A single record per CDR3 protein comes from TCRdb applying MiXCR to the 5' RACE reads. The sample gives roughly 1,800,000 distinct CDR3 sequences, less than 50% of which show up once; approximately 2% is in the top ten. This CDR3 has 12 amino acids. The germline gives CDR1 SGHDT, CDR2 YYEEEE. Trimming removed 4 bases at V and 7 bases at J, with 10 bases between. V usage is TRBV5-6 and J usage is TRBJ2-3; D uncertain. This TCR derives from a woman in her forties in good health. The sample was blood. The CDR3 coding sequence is TGTGCCAGCAGCCTTCCCGACAATACGCAGTATTTT. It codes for CASSLPDNTQYF.